The rows below give T cell receptor beta chains drawn from one sample of a study of cytomegalovirus exposure and HLA in healthy donors. The method was immunoSEQ multiplex PCR; TCRdb's version includes in-frame clones alone and lacks a portion of them. The sample records 100,000 to 150,000 clones, around 77% being singletons. Source material: PBMCs. These TCRs come from a woman in her 50s in good health and CMV-seronegative. Each CDR3 is given with its conserved first and last residue. Fields, in order: V gene, CDR3 length, CDR3 protein.

>TRBV6-5|12
CASRREDYGYTF
>TRBV7-2|15
CASSVPARVVSGYTF
>TRBV19|15
CASSIGGAGANVLTF
>TRBV28|15
CASSLTGGANTEAFF
>TRBV18|16
CASSPQAGGNIETQYF
>TRBV6-5|12
CAAGRDQETQYF
>TRBV27|19
CASSLRTSGRVPNTGELFF
>TRBV9|15
CASSVDGRAPETQYF
>TRBV19|13
CASSIGAGGEQYF
>TRBV5-4|15
CASRPAGGPYNEQFF
>TRBV7-9|13
CASSFQPGETQYF
>TRBV29-1|15
CSVYTASRGNQPQHF
>TRBV5-4|14
CASSRGQVSHEQYF
>TRBV28|14
CASSFLERSYEQYF
>TRBV7-6|13
CASSRDITGELFF
>TRBV7-9|14
CASSQGRGHEKLFF
>TRBV4-1|14
CASSQPGRNEKLFF
>TRBV5-1|16
CASSLAIRGATGELFF
>TRBV27|15
CASSLGTGVPTEAFF
>TRBV7-2|13
CASSSRSNQPQHF
>TRBV14|14
CASSQAGGPSEQFF
>TRBV30|13
CAWRGAGPGGYTF
>TRBV6-5|15
CASSLGTGRDGTQYF
>TRBV10-3|14
CAISGTGSSYEQYF
>TRBV7-2|16
CASSFLAGRATDTQYF
>TRBV7-2|14
CASSSAGRGQPQHF
>TRBV18|17
CASSPRRTGTDSAGYTF
>TRBV15|16
CATSRDFVQGSNEQFF
>TRBV7-8|13
CASRRTFNTEAFF
>TRBV7-9|14
CASSSGQGAGELFF
>TRBV19|15
CASSRQGILRETQYF
>TRBV7-2|13
CASSPAGEQPQHF
>TRBV30|15
CAWSGEAGPTGALFF
>TRBV6-6|12
CASSYSGGGQYF
>TRBV27|15
CASSLYSGLYNEQFF
>TRBV4-3|15
CASSQGRALTDTQYF
>TRBV29-1|14
CSVQLAGDVDTQYF
>TRBV7-8|13
CASSLYRNYGYTF
>TRBV5-1|15
CASSLYLGAGYEQYF